This record covers a single T cell receptor beta chain. Different DNA sequences within this sample yield the same CDR3. The data were obtained in a study of shared clonotypes between healthy human individuals. DNA at around 200 ng, around 30,000 T cell genomes, went into sorted-subset replicate PCRs. Libraries were prepared by immunoSEQ multiplex PCR; TCRdb keeps only in-frame clonotypes and omits some of them. This repertoire shows about 2.5 million clones, around 90% found once; its top ten account for around 0.4%. The CDR3 loop spans 15 amino acids. Per germline, CDR1 SGHNT and CDR2 YYREEE (reference sequence). The V gene end was trimmed by 2 bases and the J gene end by 2 bases; junction bases not matched to a gene: 3.

This receptor was obtained from a man in his late teens or twenties in good health. Some clones in this sample may be carry-over from other donors' samples. The rearrangement joins TRBV5-4 to TRBJ2-7, with 11 nucleotides matching TRBD2. What was sequenced was naive CD4+ T cells from PBMCs. Subset denoted: CD45RA+ positively selected. The CDR3 region is CASSLGLAGTYEQYF. Written as DNA, the CDR3 is TGTGCCAGCAGCTTAGGACTAGCGGGTACCTACGAGCAGTACTTC.